This TCR beta chain was profiled in a study of T cell changes during pregnancy in multiple sclerosis. The V and J ends lost 2 bases and 2 bases, in that order; junction bases with no gene match: 5. Germline lookup yields CDR1 MGHRA and CDR2 YSYEKL. This CDR3 region has 15 residues. Clones were sequenced by immunoSEQ multiplex PCR, and TCRdb holds only the in-frame ones, with some missing. This table has 60,000 to 75,000 clones, 90% to 95% appearing once. A few counts support this clone. The TCR originated in a female donor in good health, enrolled as a control in a pregnancy study. The V and J genes are TRBV4-1 and TRBJ1-2; 7 bases fit TRBD1. Sample: peripheral blood, taken in the second trimester of pregnancy. The chain's CDR3 is CASSQSSTGNYGYTF. As DNA, the CDR3 is TGCGCCAGCAGCCAATCGTCGACAGGGAACTATGGCTACACCTTC.